A single sample is the source of the 22 T cell receptor beta chains below, sequenced in a study of CD8+CD57+ T cells in acquired aplastic anemia. Both TCR beta VDJ combination and CDR3 sequence profiling were carried out. Genomic DNA was the template for this profiling. In TCRdb, the reads were re-called with MiXCR into one record per CDR3 protein. Seen here are 150,000 to 200,000 distinct CDR3 sequences, under 70% observed once, and the top ten hold roughly 50%. The source material was sorted CD4+, CD8+, or CD8+CD57+ T cells (not recorded which) from PBMCs. These receptors were collected from a human donor with severe aplastic anemia or a healthy control (not recorded which).

The chain uses TRBV15 and TRBJ2-7, with a weak D call TRBD1 (6 bases). Deletions cut 5 bases from V and 0 bases from J, with 14 bases between. There are 15 residues in the CDR3. Per the germline V gene, CDR1 is LNHNV and CDR2 is YYDKDF (reference sequence). The CDR3 nucleotides read TGTGCCACCAGCGGCGAGCAGGGGAGCTCCTACGAGCAGTACTTC. Protein sequence: CATSGEQGSSYEQYF.

This clonotype was recorded at least ten times. The chain is built from TRBV7-6 and TRBJ2-5; TRBD2 might be the D (6 bases). The CDR3 consists of 14 residues. CDR1 and CDR2 from the germline V gene are SGHVS and FNYEAQ. The ends were cut back, 6 bases at V and 0 bases at J, with 11 bases in the middle. CDR3 nucleotides: TGTGCCAGCAGTGTGGGGGGAAACCAAGAGACCCAGTACTTC. Residues: CASSVGGNQETQYF. Variable domain in full (rest from reference TRBV7-6 and TRBJ2-5): GAGVSQSPRYKVTKRGQDVALRCDPISGHVSLYWYRQALGQGPEFLTYFNYEAQQDKSGLPNDRFSAERPEGSISTLTIQRTEQRDSAMYRCASSVGGNQETQYFGPGTRLLVL.

Only one count was recorded for this clonotype. This chain links TRBV5-1 with TRBJ2-1; 9 bases are shared with TRBD1. CDR3 length: 15 amino acids. After removal of 7 bases from V and 4 bases from J, the junction contained 9 bases not matched to a gene. CDR1 is SGHRS and CDR2 is YFSETQ in the germline V gene. The CDR3 DNA follows: TGCGCCAGCGAAGCCTCGGGACAGGGATACAATGAGCAGTTCTTC. Its translation is CASEASGQGYNEQFF.

CDR3 nucleotide sequence: TGCAGTGCTAGGGAGGGGTACGGGTACTACGAGCAGTACTTC. Encoded protein: CSAREGYGYYEQYF. The chain recombines TRBV20-1 with TRBJ2-7; tentatively, D is TRBD2 (6 bases). The CDR3 consists of 14 residues. V lost 3 bases and J lost 3, with 15 bases in between. Germline V lookup: CDR1 DFQATT, CDR2 SNEGSKA (reference sequence).

Note on this clonotype: A junction boundary mismatches the germline segment, possibly from a read error. The CDR3 nucleotides read TGTGCCAGCAAAGGGGGAGGGCTCACTGGAGCTTTCTTT. As protein: CASKGGGLTGAFF. The chain carries TRBV25-1 and TRBJ1-1, with a weak D call TRBD1 (6 bases). CDR1 and CDR2 (germline): MGHDK, SYGVNS. The CDR3 is made up of 13 amino acids.

The chain carries TRBV9 and TRBJ1-2, with 7 bases identical to TRBD1. The CDR3 loop spans 13 amino acids. In germline, CDR1 is SGDLS, CDR2 YYNGEE. Trimming at V came to 3 bases and at J to 5 bases, leaving 4 bases not matched to a gene. The CDR3 coding sequence is TGTGCCAGCAGCGGCCCAGGGGGGTATGGCTACACCTTC. This sequence encodes CASSGPGGYGYTF. Together with reference TRBV9 and TRBJ1-2, the CDR3 gives the full variable domain: DSGVTQTPKHLITATGQRVTLRCSPRSGDLSVYWYQQSLDQGLQFLIQYYNGEERAKGNILERFSAQQFPDLHSELNLSSLELGDSALYFCASSGPGGYGYTFGSGTRLTVV.

J is TRBJ1-5 and V is TRBV10-3; the D gene is possibly TRBD1 (5 bases). The CDR3 runs to 16 residues. V shed 0 bases and J shed 0 bases, with 9 bases lying between them. Germline loops: CDR1 ENHRY, CDR2 SYGVKD. CDR3 in DNA: TGTGCCATCAGTGAGTCACGGGGGGATAGCAATCAGCCCCAGCATTTT. It is translated as CAISESRGDSNQPQHF.

CDR3: CASSLASVGGSYEQYF. For the CDR3, the DNA is TGTGCCAGCAGCTTAGCCTCGGTGGGGGGCAGCTACGAGCAGTACTTC. The rearrangement joins TRBV7-2 to TRBJ2-7, with D perhaps matching TRBD1 or TRBD2 (6 bases each). The CDR3 contains 16 residues. Germline V lookup: CDR1 SGHTA, CDR2 FQGNSA. With 0 bases removed from V and 3 bases from J, the gap between germline ends came to 15 bases. Combining the CDR3 with reference TRBV7-2 and TRBJ2-7 gives the whole variable domain GAGVSQSPSNKVTEKGKDVELRCDPISGHTALYWYRQSLGQGLEFLIYFQGNSAPDKSGLPSDRFSAERTGGSVSTLTIQRTQQEDSAVYLCASSLASVGGSYEQYFGPGTRLTVT.

The chain combines TRBV19 with TRBJ1-6, with 7 bases lining up with TRBD1. Germline CDR1 and CDR2: LNHDA and SQIVND (reference sequence). The CDR3 length is 14 residues. Trimming removed 4 bases from V and 7 bases from J; junction bases left unmatched: 4. The CDR3 loop reads CASSKQGGNSPLHF. CDR3 nucleotide sequence: TGTGCCAGTAGTAAGCAGGGGGGGAATTCACCCCTCCACTTT.

This clonotype was seen many times. This chain connects TRBV6-5 to TRBJ1-5; 8 nucleotides agree with TRBD1. Trimming at V came to 6 bases and at J to 0 bases, leaving 4 bases not matched to a gene. The CDR3 contains 15 residues. Germline loops: CDR1 MNHEY, CDR2 SVGAGI. DNA for the CDR3: TGTGCCAGCAGGGGACAGGTGGATAGCAATCAGCCCCAGCATTTT. It translates to CASRGQVDSNQPQHF.

The chain recombines TRBV20-1 with TRBJ1-1; D gene ambiguous. The CDR3 loop spans 11 amino acids. From germline, CDR1 is DFQATT and CDR2 SNEGSKA (reference sequence). Trimming shortened V by 3 bases and J by 3 bases, and 5 bases separated the two germline ends. CDR3 in DNA: TGCAGTGCTAGTTGGGACACTGAAGCTTTCTTT. It is translated as CSASWDTEAFF.

The genes are TRBV7-7 and TRBJ2-1, with 7 nucleotides matching TRBD1. J was trimmed by 9 bases and V by 2 bases; bases with no gene match: 7. This CDR3 comprises 14 residues. Germline loops: CDR1 SSHAT, CDR2 FNYEAQ (reference sequence). The CDR3 DNA follows: TGTGCCAGCAGCTTAACGACAGGGTCTAGTGAGCAGTTCTTC. Its translation is CASSLTTGSSEQFF.

The gene calls are TRBV15 and TRBJ2-3; the D is unclear. CDR1 LNHNV and CDR2 YYDKDF come from the germline V gene (reference sequence). The CDR3 loop spans 16 amino acids. Trimming took off 0 bases at V and 4 bases at J, with 14 bases between the two ends. CDR3 protein: CATSRDRISVSDTQYF. The CDR3 DNA sequence: TGTGCCACCAGCAGAGACCGTATCAGCGTCTCAGATACGCAGTATTTT. Together with reference TRBV15 and TRBJ2-3, the CDR3 gives the full variable domain: DAMVIQNPRYQVTQFGKPVTLSCSQTLNHNVMYWYQQKSSQAPKLLFHYYDKDFNNEADTPDNFQSRRPNTSFCFLDIRSPGLGDTAMYLCATSRDRISVSDTQYFGPGTRLTVL.

This clonotype was seen once. DNA of the CDR3: TGTGCCAGCAGCTTAAATGCAGACCCCAACACTGAAGCTTTCTTT. This sequence encodes CASSLNADPNTEAFF. The V and J genes are TRBV7-2 and TRBJ1-1, with D unclear. Germline-derived CDR1 and CDR2 are SGHTA and FQGNSA. Trimming pared 2 bases from V and 2 bases from J, leaving 12 bases between. The CDR3 sequence is 15 residues long.

The V and J genes are TRBV29-1 and TRBJ2-5; 8 bases agree with TRBD2. The germline CDR1 and CDR2 sequences are SQVTM and ANQGSEA. This CDR3 is 10 amino acids long. The CDR3: CRAGAETQYF. Here the CDR3 DNA reads TGCAGAGCGGGAGCAGAGACCCAGTACTTC.

Ten or more counts support this clonotype. In DNA, the CDR3 is TGTGCCATCCGGACAGGAGAGCACAATGAAAAACTGTTTTTT. Translating it yields CAIRTGEHNEKLFF. The chain employs TRBV10-3 and TRBJ1-4, with 7 positions matching TRBD1. Per the germline V gene, CDR1 is ENHRY and CDR2 is SYGVKD. V shed 8 bases, J shed 5 bases, and the junction held 8 bases outside the gene matches. The CDR3 contains 14 residues.

This clonotype appeared a few times. The V and J genes are TRBV12-3 or TRBV12-4 and TRBJ2-5, with D perhaps TRBD1 (5 bases). The J call may not be correct, given that the DNA end is closer to TRBJ2-7. The CDR3 consists of 13 residues. For the CDR3, the DNA is TGTGCCAGCAGGACAGAGCTAAACTACGAGCAGTACTTC. Translating it yields CASRTELNYEQYF.

The J gene is TRBJ2-1, the V gene TRBV9, with 11 bases aligning to TRBD2. Per germline, CDR1 SGDLS and CDR2 YYNGEE. This CDR3 has 16 amino acids. V gave up 4 bases and J gave up 3 bases; unmatched junction bases: 6. CDR3 in DNA: TGTGCCAGCAGCCCACAACTAGCGGGGGTCTACAATGAGCAGTTCTTC. Encoded protein: CASSPQLAGVYNEQFF.

At least ten counts were recorded for this clonotype. The CDR3 spells CAISESMGASYEQYF. The CDR3 DNA reads as TGTGCCATCAGTGAGTCTATGGGGGCTTCCTACGAGCAGTACTTC. The rearrangement joins TRBV10-3 to TRBJ2-7, with a weak D call TRBD1 (6 bases). The V and J ends lost 0 bases and 1 base respectively, with 10 bases between them. The CDR3 extends over 15 amino acids. In germline, CDR1 is ENHRY, CDR2 SYGVKD.

This chain uses TRBV7-9 with TRBJ2-1; D possibly corresponds to TRBD2 (6 bases). The germline CDR1 and CDR2 sequences are SEHNR and FQNEAQ (reference sequence). CDR3 length: 13 amino acids. V was trimmed by 2 bases and J by 8 bases, leaving 10 bases between them. The CDR3 sequence is CASSLSGSDEQFF. As DNA, the CDR3 is TGTGCCAGCAGCTTATCCGGGAGCGATGAGCAGTTCTTC.

This clonotype was recorded at least ten times. The rearrangement uses TRBV19 and TRBJ1-1, with D hard to call. Germline V CDR1 and CDR2: LNHDA, SQIVND (reference sequence). V was clipped by 3 bases and J by 0 bases, with 14 bases between them. The CDR3 sequence is 16 residues long. CDR3 DNA: TGTGCCAGTAGTATTCAGACCGCCGTCTTGAACACTGAAGCTTTCTTT. Its protein product is CASSIQTAVLNTEAFF.

This chain connects TRBV25-1 to TRBJ2-7; D unclear. The CDR3 covers 13 residues. The V end was cut by 9 bases, the J end by 1 base, with 13 bases between. Per the germline V gene, CDR1 is MGHDK and CDR2 is SYGVNS. CDR3 bases: TGTGCCAGTAGTATATCCATATCCTACGAGCAGTACTTC. Its translation is CASSISISYEQYF.